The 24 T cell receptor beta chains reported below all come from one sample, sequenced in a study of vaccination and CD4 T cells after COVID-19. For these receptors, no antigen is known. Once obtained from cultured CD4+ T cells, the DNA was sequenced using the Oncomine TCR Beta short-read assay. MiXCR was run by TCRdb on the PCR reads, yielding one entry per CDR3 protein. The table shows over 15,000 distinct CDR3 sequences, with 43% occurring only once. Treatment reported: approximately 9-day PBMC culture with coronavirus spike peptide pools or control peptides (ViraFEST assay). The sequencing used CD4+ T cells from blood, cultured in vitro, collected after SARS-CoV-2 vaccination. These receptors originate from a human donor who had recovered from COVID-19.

Written as DNA, the CDR3 is TGTGCCAGCTCCCTGTCCACTCCCAACACAGATACGCAGTATTTT. Its protein product is CASSLSTPNTDTQYF. The rearrangement uses TRBV28 and TRBJ2-3, with D uncertain. The germline V gene encodes CDR1 MDHEN and CDR2 SYDVKM. The CDR3 spans 15 residues. V lost 8 bases and J 2 bases, leaving 17 bases between the germline ends.

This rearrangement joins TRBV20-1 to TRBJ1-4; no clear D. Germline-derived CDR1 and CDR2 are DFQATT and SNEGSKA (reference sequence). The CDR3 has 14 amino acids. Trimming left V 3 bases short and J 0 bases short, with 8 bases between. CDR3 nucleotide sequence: TGCAGTGCTAGCGAGGGAGCAACTAATGAAAAACTGTTTTTT. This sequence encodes CSASEGATNEKLFF.

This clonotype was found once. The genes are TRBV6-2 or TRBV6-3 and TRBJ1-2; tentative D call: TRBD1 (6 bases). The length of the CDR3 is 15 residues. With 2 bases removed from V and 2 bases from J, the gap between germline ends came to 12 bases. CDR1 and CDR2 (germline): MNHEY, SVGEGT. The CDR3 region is CASSYPRTENYGYTF. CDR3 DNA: TGTGCCAGCAGTTACCCAAGGACAGAAAACTATGGCTACACCTTC.

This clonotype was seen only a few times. CDR3 sequence: CSVSLRGELFF. CDR3 DNA sequence: TGCAGTGTATCACTACGCGGGGAGCTGTTTTTT. The V call is TRBV20-1, the J call TRBJ2-2; no reliable D call. V gave up 7 bases and J gave up 7 bases, with 10 bases separating them. The CDR3 is 11 residues long. Looked up from germline, CDR1 is DFQATT and CDR2 is SNEGSKA (reference sequence).

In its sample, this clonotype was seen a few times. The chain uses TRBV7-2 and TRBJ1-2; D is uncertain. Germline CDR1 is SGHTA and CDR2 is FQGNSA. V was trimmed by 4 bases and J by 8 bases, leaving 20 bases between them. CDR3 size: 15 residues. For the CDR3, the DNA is TGTGCCAGCAGCTCCCCCCGGAGAACCGACCACGGCTACACCTTC. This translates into CASSSPRRTDHGYTF.

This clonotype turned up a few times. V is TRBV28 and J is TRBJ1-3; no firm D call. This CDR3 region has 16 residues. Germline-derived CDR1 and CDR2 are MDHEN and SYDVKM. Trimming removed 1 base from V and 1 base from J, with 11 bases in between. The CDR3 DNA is TGTGCCAGCAGTTTATCGTCGCGCAGGTCTGGAAACACCATATATTTT. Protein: CASSLSSRRSGNTIYF.

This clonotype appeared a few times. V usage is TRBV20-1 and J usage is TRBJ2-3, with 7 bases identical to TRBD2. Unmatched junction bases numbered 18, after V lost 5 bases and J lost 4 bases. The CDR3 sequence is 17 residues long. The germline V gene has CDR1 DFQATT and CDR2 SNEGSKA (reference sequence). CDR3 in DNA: TGCAGTGCTTTACGGGGGGAGGGCCTCCAAGAGGCAGATACGCAGTATTTT. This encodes CSALRGEGLQEADTQYF.

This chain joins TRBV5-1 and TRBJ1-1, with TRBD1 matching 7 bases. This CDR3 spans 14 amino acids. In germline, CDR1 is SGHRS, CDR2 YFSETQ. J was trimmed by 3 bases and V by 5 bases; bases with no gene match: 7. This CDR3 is CASRIRQGYTEAFF. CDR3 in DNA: TGCGCCAGCAGGATCCGACAGGGTTACACTGAAGCTTTCTTT.

The CDR3 is CASSETEPTQQYF. The DNA of the CDR3 is TGTGCCAGCTCAGAGACAGAGCCTACGCAGCAGTACTTC. The J gene is TRBJ2-7, the V gene TRBV18; possible D gene TRBD1, 5 bases. Trimming removed 5 bases from V and 8 bases from J, with 16 bases in between. Germline V gene data show CDR1 as KGHSH and CDR2 as LQKENI. The CDR3 has 13 amino acids.

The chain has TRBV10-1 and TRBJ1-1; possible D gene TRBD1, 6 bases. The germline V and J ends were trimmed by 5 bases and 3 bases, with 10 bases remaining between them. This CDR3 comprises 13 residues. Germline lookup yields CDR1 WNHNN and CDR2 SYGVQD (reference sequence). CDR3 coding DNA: TGCGCCAGCAGTCGGGACAAATACACTGAAGCTTTCTTT. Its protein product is CASSRDKYTEAFF.

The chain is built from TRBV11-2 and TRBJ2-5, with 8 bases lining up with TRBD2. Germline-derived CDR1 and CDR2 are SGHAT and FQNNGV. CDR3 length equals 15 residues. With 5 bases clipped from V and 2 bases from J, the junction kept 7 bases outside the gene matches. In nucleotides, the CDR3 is TGTGCCAGCAGCCCGGGGGGGCGGTTACAAGAGACCCAGTACTTC. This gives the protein CASSPGGRLQETQYF.

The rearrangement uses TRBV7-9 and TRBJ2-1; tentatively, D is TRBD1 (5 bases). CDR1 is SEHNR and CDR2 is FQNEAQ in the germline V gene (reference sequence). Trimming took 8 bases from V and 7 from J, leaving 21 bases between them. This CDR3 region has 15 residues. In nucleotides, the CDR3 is TGTGCCAGCTCCGTCTCATTGGGGCACCTAAATGAGCAGTTCTTC. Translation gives CASSVSLGHLNEQFF.

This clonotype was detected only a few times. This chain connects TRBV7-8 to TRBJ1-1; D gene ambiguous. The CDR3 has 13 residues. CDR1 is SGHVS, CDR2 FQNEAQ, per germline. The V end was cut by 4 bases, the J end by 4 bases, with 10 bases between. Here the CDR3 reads CASSSVVGTEAFF. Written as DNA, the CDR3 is TGTGCCAGCAGCTCCGTGGTGGGCACTGAAGCTTTCTTT.

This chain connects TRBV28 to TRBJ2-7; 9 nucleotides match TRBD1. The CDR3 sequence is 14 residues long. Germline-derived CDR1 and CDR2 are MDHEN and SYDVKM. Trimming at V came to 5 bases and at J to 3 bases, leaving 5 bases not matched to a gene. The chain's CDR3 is CASSEGQGFYEQYF. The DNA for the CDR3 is TGTGCCAGCAGTGAGGGACAGGGTTTCTACGAGCAGTACTTC.

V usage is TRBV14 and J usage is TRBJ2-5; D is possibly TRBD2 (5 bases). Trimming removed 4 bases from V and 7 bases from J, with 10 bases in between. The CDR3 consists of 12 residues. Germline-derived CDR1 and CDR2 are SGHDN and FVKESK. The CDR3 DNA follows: TGTGCCAGCAGCCTTGACCGGGGGACCCAGTACTTC. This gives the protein CASSLDRGTQYF.

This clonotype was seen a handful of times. For the CDR3, the DNA is TGTGCCAGCAGCATGGGCCAACCGGGTTCCTACGAGCAGTACTTC. This translates into CASSMGQPGSYEQYF. The chain couples TRBV27 to TRBJ2-7, with D unresolved. The CDR3 has 15 residues. Trimming removed 6 bases at V and 1 base at J, with 16 bases between. Germline values: CDR1 MNHEY, CDR2 SMNVEV (reference sequence).

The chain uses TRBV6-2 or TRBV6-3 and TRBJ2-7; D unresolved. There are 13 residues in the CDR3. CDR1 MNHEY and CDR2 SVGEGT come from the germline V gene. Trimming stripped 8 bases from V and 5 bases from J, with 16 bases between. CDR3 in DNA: TGTGCCAGCCTATCCGGTTACGTCGACGAGCAGTACTTC. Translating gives CASLSGYVDEQYF.

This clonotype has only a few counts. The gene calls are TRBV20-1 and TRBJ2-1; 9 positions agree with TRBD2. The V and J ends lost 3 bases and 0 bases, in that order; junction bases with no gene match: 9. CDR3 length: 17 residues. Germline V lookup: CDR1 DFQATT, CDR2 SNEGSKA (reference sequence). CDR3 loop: CSASTLREGLSYNEQFF. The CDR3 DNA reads TGCAGTGCTAGTACCCTGCGGGAGGGCCTCTCCTACAATGAGCAGTTCTTC.

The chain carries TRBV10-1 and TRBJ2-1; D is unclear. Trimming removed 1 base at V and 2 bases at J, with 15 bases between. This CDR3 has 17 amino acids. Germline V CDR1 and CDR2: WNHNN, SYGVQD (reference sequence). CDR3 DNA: TGCGCCAGCAGTGAGTTTGCCCCCCGAGACCCCTACAATGAGCAGTTCTTC. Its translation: CASSEFAPRDPYNEQFF.

The CDR3 nucleotides are TGTGCCAGCAGCTCCGGGGCTAGCGGGAACACCGGGGAGCTGTTTTTT. This translates into CASSSGASGNTGELFF. The rearrangement joins TRBV7-9 to TRBJ2-2; 7 bases are shared with TRBD2. The CDR3 loop spans 16 amino acids. Germline V gene sequence: CDR1 SEHNR, CDR2 FQNEAQ (reference sequence). Unmatched junction bases numbered 6, after V lost 4 bases and J lost 1 base.

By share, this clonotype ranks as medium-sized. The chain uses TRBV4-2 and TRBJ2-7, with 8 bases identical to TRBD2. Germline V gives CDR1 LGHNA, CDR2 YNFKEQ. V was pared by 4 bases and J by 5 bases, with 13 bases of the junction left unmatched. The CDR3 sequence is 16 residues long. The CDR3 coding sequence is TGTGCCAGCAGCCCTCTACCGACTAGCGTTCTTAACGAGCAGTACTTC. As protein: CASSPLPTSVLNEQYF.

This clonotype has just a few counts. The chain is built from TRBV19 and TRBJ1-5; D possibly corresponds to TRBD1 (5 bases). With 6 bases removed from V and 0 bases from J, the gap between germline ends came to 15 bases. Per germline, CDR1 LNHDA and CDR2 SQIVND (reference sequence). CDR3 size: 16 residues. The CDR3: CASRMGRLYSNQPQHF. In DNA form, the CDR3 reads TGTGCCAGTAGAATGGGGCGGCTGTATAGCAATCAGCCCCAGCATTTT.

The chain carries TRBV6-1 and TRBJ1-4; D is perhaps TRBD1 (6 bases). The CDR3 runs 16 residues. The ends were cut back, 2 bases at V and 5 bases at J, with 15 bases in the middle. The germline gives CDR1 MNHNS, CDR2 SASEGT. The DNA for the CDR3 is TGTGCCAGCAGTGAATTCCAGGGGAAGGTAAATGAAAAACTGTTTTTT. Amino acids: CASSEFQGKVNEKLFF.

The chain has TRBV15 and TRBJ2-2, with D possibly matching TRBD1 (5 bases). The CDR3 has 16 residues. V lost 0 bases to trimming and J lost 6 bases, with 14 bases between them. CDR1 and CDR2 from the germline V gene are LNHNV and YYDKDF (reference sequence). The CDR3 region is CATSRDGATVAGELFF. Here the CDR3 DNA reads TGTGCCACCAGCAGAGATGGGGCGACGGTGGCCGGGGAGCTGTTTTTT.